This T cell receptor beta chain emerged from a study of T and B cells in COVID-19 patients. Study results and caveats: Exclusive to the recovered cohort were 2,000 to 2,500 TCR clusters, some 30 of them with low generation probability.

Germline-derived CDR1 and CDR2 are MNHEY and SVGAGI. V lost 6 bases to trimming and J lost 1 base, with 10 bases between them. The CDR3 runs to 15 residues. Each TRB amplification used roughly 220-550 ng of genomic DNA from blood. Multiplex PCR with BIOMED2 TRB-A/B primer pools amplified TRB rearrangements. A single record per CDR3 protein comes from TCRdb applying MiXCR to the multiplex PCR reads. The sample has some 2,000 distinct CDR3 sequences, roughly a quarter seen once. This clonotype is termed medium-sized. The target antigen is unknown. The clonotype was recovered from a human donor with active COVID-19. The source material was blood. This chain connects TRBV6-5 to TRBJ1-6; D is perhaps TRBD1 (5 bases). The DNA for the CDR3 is TGTGCCAGCAGCCAGGGAGGGTCCTATAATTCACCCCTCCACTTT. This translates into CASSQGGSYNSPLHF.